One sample yielded the 26 T cell receptor beta chains listed below, sequenced in a study of blood T cell repertoires in COVID-19. The repertoire was sequenced with immunoSEQ multiplex PCR; TCRdb's copy has only in-frame clones and lacks some. The data hold around 58,000 clones, with approximately 90% observed a single time. The material sequenced was PBMCs or T cells enriched from blood (not recorded which). The receptors here all came from a woman between 40 and 50 years old who had recovered from COVID-19.

This clone was seen a handful of times. This sequence joins TRBV2 and TRBJ2-3; weak D call: TRBD1 (5 bases). The CDR3 runs to 14 residues. In germline, CDR1 is SNHLY, CDR2 FYNNEI. Trimming shortened V by 5 bases and J by 0 bases, and 9 bases separated the two germline ends. The CDR3 nucleotides are TGTGCCAGCAGTTCCGACAGTAGCACAGATACGCAGTATTTT. This translates into CASSSDSSTDTQYF.

This sequence joins TRBV3-1 (or the pseudogene TRBV3-2) and TRBJ1-5, with D perhaps matching TRBD1 (6 bases). The CDR3 runs 14 residues. Trimming shortened V by 3 bases and J by 0 bases, and 6 bases separated the two germline ends. CDR1 is LGHDT and CDR2 is YNNKEL in the germline V gene (reference sequence). Here the CDR3 reads CASSQGASNQPQHF. The CDR3, as DNA: TGTGCCAGCAGCCAGGGGGCTAGCAATCAGCCCCAGCATTTT.

The chain recombines TRBV19 with TRBJ1-1, with D perhaps matching TRBD1 (5 bases). CDR3 length: 15 amino acids. From germline, CDR1 is LNHDA and CDR2 SQIVND (reference sequence). V lost 3 bases and J 1 base, leaving 12 bases between the germline ends. CDR3 in amino acids: CASSIKPGGNTEAFF. The DNA for the CDR3 is TGTGCCAGTAGTATCAAACCCGGGGGGAACACTGAAGCTTTCTTT.

This chain uses TRBV2 with TRBJ1-5; 8 nucleotides agree with TRBD1. V lost 3 bases to trimming and J lost 4 bases; unmatched junction nucleotides: 2. This CDR3 has 14 amino acids. The germline CDR1 and CDR2 sequences are SNHLY and FYNNEI. CDR3 protein: CASSEDRANQPQHF. DNA for the CDR3: TGTGCCAGCAGTGAGGACAGGGCGAATCAGCCCCAGCATTTT.

The chain uses TRBV10-1 and TRBJ1-1, with unresolved D. The CDR3 is 13 residues long. V was trimmed by 3 bases and J by 12 bases, leaving 17 bases between them. Germline assignment: CDR1 WNHNN and CDR2 SYGVQD (reference sequence). The CDR3: CASSEGGGRESFF. The CDR3 DNA follows: TGCGCCAGCAGTGAAGGTGGAGGACGCGAATCTTTCTTT.

V is TRBV5-4 and J is TRBJ2-5, with a tentative D call TRBD1 (6 bases). There are 14 residues in the CDR3. V shed 4 bases and J shed 2 bases, with 12 bases lying between them. CDR1 is SGHNT and CDR2 is YYREEE in the germline V gene (reference sequence). The CDR3: CASSTMDSQETQYF. CDR3 in DNA: TGTGCCAGCAGCACCATGGACAGTCAAGAGACCCAGTACTTC.

This chain connects TRBV7-2 to TRBJ2-5, with D perhaps matching TRBD2 (6 bases). The germline V gene has CDR1 SGHTA and CDR2 FQGNSA. V lost 5 bases and J lost 4, with 17 bases in between. The CDR3 length is 15 residues. CDR3 nucleotides: TGTGCCAGCAGCCGCCGGGAGCGGCGGGGAGAGACCCAGTACTTC. It is translated as CASSRRERRGETQYF.

With regard to this clone: One junction end disagrees with the germline gene, perhaps due to a read error. This rearrangement joins TRBV2 to TRBJ1-2; D not resolved. This CDR3 spans 13 amino acids. The germline V gene encodes CDR1 SNHLY and CDR2 FYNNEI. CDR3: CASRTPKNYDYTF. For the CDR3, the DNA is TGTGCCAGCAGGACGCCCAAGAACTATGACTACACCTTC. Full variable domain (outside the CDR3, taken from reference TRBV2 and TRBJ1-2): EPEVTQTPSHQVTQMGQEVILRCVPISNHLYFYWYRQILGQKVEFLVSFYNNEISEKSEIFDDQFSVERPDGSNFTLKIRSTKLEDSAMYFCASRTPKNYDYTFGSGTRLTVV.

The chain couples TRBV7-6 to TRBJ2-3; 10 nucleotides match TRBD2. Germline V CDR1 and CDR2: SGHVS, FNYEAQ. This CDR3 has 15 residues. Trimming took 5 bases from V and 3 from J; bases not matched to a gene: 5. The CDR3 DNA sequence: TGTGCCAGCAGCCCGAGCGGGGGGGGGACAGATACGCAGTATTTT. This encodes CASSPSGGGTDTQYF.

V and J are TRBV6-2 or TRBV6-3 and TRBJ2-7; possibly TRBD1 for D (6 bases). The germline V and J ends were trimmed by 2 bases and 5 bases, with 13 bases remaining between them. The length of the CDR3 is 14 residues. The germline gives CDR1 MNHEY, CDR2 SVGEGT. In DNA form, the CDR3 reads TGTGCCAGCAGTTACGACAGGTCGAAGAACGAGCAGTACTTC. Amino acid sequence: CASSYDRSKNEQYF.

The chain employs TRBV6-1 and TRBJ2-1; TRBD2 matches at 10 bases. CDR1 is MNHNS and CDR2 is SASEGT in the germline V gene. V was clipped by 4 bases and J by 0 bases; unmatched bases: 0. The CDR3 has 15 residues. CDR3 region: CASSVAGGSYNEQFF. The CDR3 bases are TGTGCCAGCAGTGTAGCGGGGGGCTCCTACAATGAGCAGTTCTTC.

The chain carries TRBV27 and TRBJ1-4; D remains unclear. Germline assignment: CDR1 MNHEY and CDR2 SMNVEV (reference sequence). This CDR3 comprises 16 residues. Trimming left V 1 base short and J 0 bases short, with 9 bases between. CDR3 region: CASSLWAGTTNEKLFF. DNA of the CDR3: TGTGCCAGCAGTTTATGGGCAGGAACAACTAATGAAAAACTGTTTTTT.

This clone has just one count. The gene calls are TRBV18 and TRBJ1-1; possible D gene TRBD1, 5 bases. Germline values: CDR1 KGHSH, CDR2 LQKENI. The ends were cut back, 5 bases at V and 1 base at J, with 11 bases in the middle. The CDR3 spans 14 residues. The CDR3 loop reads CASSRQGPNTEAFF. The CDR3 DNA follows: TGTGCCAGCTCAAGGCAGGGCCCGAACACTGAAGCTTTCTTT.

The V gene is TRBV18, the J gene TRBJ1-5, with D possibly matching TRBD1 (5 bases). V was trimmed by 4 bases and J by 7 bases, leaving 20 bases between them. The CDR3 is made up of 16 amino acids. From germline, CDR1 is KGHSH and CDR2 LQKENI. The DNA of the CDR3 is TGTGCCAGCTCACGAGAGTCAGGGTTAATCGGGCAGCCCCAGCATTTT. This encodes CASSRESGLIGQPQHF. Looking up the rest from reference TRBV18 and TRBJ1-5 gives the full variable domain: NAGVMQNPRHLVRRRGQEARLRCSPMKGHSHVYWYRQLPEEGLKFMVYLQKENIIDESGMPKERFSAEFPKEGPSILRIQQVVRGDSAAYFCASSRESGLIGQPQHFGDGTRLSIL.

The V gene is TRBV6-6, the J gene TRBJ1-2, with 8 bases matching TRBD1. Germline V gene data show CDR1 as MNHNY and CDR2 as SVGAGI (reference sequence). With V trimmed by 0 bases and J by 4 bases, 4 bases remained unmatched. CDR3 length: 15 amino acids. CDR3 protein: CASSYSKGQVYGYTF. The CDR3 coding sequence is TGTGCCAGCAGTTACTCGAAGGGACAGGTCTATGGCTACACCTTC.

The chain couples TRBV6-5 to TRBJ1-3; unclear D gene. The CDR3 has 12 residues. Germline values: CDR1 MNHEY, CDR2 SVGAGI. V was cut by 8 bases and J by 4 bases, with 9 bases left in between. CDR3 DNA: TGTGCCAGCGGGCCTATCGGAAACACCATATATTTT. This sequence encodes CASGPIGNTIYF.

J is TRBJ1-3 and V is TRBV7-6, with D perhaps TRBD1 (5 bases). Germline V CDR1 and CDR2: SGHVS, FNYEAQ. This CDR3 has 15 amino acids. Trimming shortened V by 5 bases and J by 0 bases, and 11 bases separated the two germline ends. This chain's CDR3 is CASSQAGGSGNTIYF. In nucleotides, the CDR3 is TGTGCCAGCAGCCAAGCGGGGGGCTCTGGAAACACCATATATTTT.

In its sample, this clone was seen once. CDR3 DNA: TGTGCCAGCAGTTACGGGGGCGCCTCGGGGAATGAGCAGTTCTTC. This encodes CASSYGGASGNEQFF. This chain links TRBV6-5 with TRBJ2-1; D might be TRBD1 (6 bases). Trimming removed 2 bases at V and 7 bases at J, with 15 bases between. This CDR3 region has 15 residues. CDR1 and CDR2 from the germline V gene are MNHEY and SVGAGI.

This rearrangement joins TRBV5-4 to TRBJ2-7, with TRBD1 matching 9 bases. CDR1 is SGHNT and CDR2 is YYREEE in the germline V gene (reference sequence). V was clipped by 0 bases and J by 0 bases; unmatched bases: 4. CDR3 length: 16 residues. DNA of the CDR3: TGTGCCAGCAGCTTGGGGGACAGGGTAGACTCCTACGAGCAGTACTTC. The encoded protein is CASSLGDRVDSYEQYF.

The rearrangement joins TRBV7-3 to TRBJ2-1, with TRBD2 identical over 9 bases. Germline values: CDR1 SGHTA, CDR2 FQGTGA. With 5 bases clipped from V and 13 bases from J, the junction kept 3 bases outside the gene matches. The CDR3 consists of 11 residues. In nucleotides, the CDR3 is TGTGCCAGCAGCGTGGGACTAGCTCAGTTCTTC. Translated, it gives CASSVGLAQFF.

V is TRBV9 and J is TRBJ1-3; TRBD1 matches 7 bases. Trimming cost V 0 bases and J 2 bases; bases outside gene matches: 8. Per the germline V gene, CDR1 is SGDLS and CDR2 is YYNGEE. The CDR3 covers 17 residues. For the CDR3, the DNA is TGTGCCAGCAGCGTAGACGCCTACAGGGGTCCTGGAAACACCATATATTTT. Amino acid sequence: CASSVDAYRGPGNTIYF.

V is TRBV2 and J is TRBJ1-4, with TRBD1 matching 10 bases. After removal of 8 bases from V and 8 bases from J, the junction contained 5 bases not matched to a gene. CDR3 size: 13 residues. Germline V gives CDR1 SNHLY, CDR2 FYNNEI. In nucleotides, the CDR3 is TGTGCCAGCTCTGAGACAGGGGGCGAAAAACTGTTTTTT. Translating it yields CASSETGGEKLFF.

The chain recombines TRBV2 with TRBJ2-3; 7 nucleotides line up with TRBD1. Trimming cost V 6 bases and J 0 bases; bases outside gene matches: 12. The CDR3 totals 17 residues. Germline V gives CDR1 SNHLY, CDR2 FYNNEI. The CDR3 reads CASSPGTETLSTDTQYF. In DNA form, the CDR3 reads TGTGCCAGCAGCCCCGGGACAGAAACTCTTAGCACAGATACGCAGTATTTT.

This chain uses TRBV5-1 with TRBJ1-2; TRBD1 aligns across 8 bases. The CDR3 sequence is 18 residues long. Germline-derived CDR1 and CDR2 are SGHRS and YFSETQ. Trimming took 0 bases from V and 7 from J; bases not matched to a gene: 17. The CDR3 loop reads CASSLEWSATGALGGYTF. The CDR3 coding sequence is TGCGCCAGCAGCTTGGAGTGGTCAGCGACAGGGGCCTTGGGTGGCTACACCTTC.

CDR3 sequence: CASSTLAGNEQFF. Here the CDR3 DNA reads TGTGCCAGTAGTACCTTAGCGGGTAATGAGCAGTTCTTC. The chain couples TRBV19 to TRBJ2-1; 7 bases are a match to TRBD2. This CDR3 comprises 13 residues. Germline V CDR1 and CDR2: LNHDA, SQIVND (reference sequence). The trim removed 4 bases at V and 7 bases at J, leaving 4 bases unmatched.

The chain couples TRBV10-3 to TRBJ1-2; 9 bases fit TRBD1. The CDR3 runs to 14 residues. The trim removed 5 bases at V and 4 bases at J, leaving 5 bases unmatched. Germline CDR1 is ENHRY and CDR2 is SYGVKD. CDR3 nucleotide sequence: TGTGCCATCAGTCCGGGACAGGGATCCTATGGCTACACCTTC. It translates to CAISPGQGSYGYTF.